The source of this T cell receptor (beta chain) is a study of beta chain features in type 1 diabetes. Averaging approximately 120 mL, one heparinised blood draw was given by each donor. All of the sorted populations showed purity greater than 95%. At least ten counts were recorded for this clone. As yet, its antigen is unknown. The CDR3 extends over 14 amino acids. Germline V gene lookup returns CDR1 MDHEN and CDR2 SYDVKM. Between the trimmed V and J ends, which lost 2 bases and 9 bases, there was a span of 11 bases. Isolated RNA was reverse transcribed in full, so expressed TCRB transcripts were sequenced. The method was immunoSEQ multiplex PCR; TCRdb's version includes in-frame clones alone and lacks a portion of them. The data contain under 400,000 clones, less than 15% of them singletons. Points from the study as a whole: The study found that naive, central memory and Treg TCRB repertoires appeared more similar in patients than in healthy donors. Insertion counts at VDJ junctions were lower in type 1 diabetes patients, who also showed more deletions there.

This chain links TRBV28 with TRBJ2-6; no firm D call. Sequenced input: central memory CD4+ T cells from blood. The clonotype originates from a man between 25 and 39 years old in good health. CDR3 DNA sequence: TGTGCCAGCAGTTTACCCGAGAAAGGCAACGTCCTGACTTTC. Protein: CASSLPEKGNVLTF.